Each of the 22 T cell receptor beta chains below was sequenced from the same sample in a study of early T cells in non-severe SARS-CoV-2 infection. MiXCR, run by TCRdb on the 5' RACE reads, gives a single entry per CDR3 protein. Of 70,000 to 95,000 distinct CDR3 sequences listed, under 15% are singletons. Sample: whole blood. All receptors derive from an adult who was a healthcare worker with PCR-confirmed SARS-CoV-2 infection or an uninfected control (not recorded which).

This clonotype was counted only a few times. The V call is TRBV23-1, the J call TRBJ1-4; D is perhaps TRBD1 (5 bases). TRBV23-1 has ORF status, its function being uncertain. The germline V and J ends were trimmed by 7 bases and 0 bases, with 18 bases remaining between them. This CDR3 spans 17 amino acids. The CDR3, as DNA: TGCGCCAGCAAGAACGTGGGGGTTTCAGCAACTAATGAAAAACTGTTTTTT. Amino acid sequence: CASKNVGVSATNEKLFF.

The chain has TRBV5-1 and TRBJ1-1; D gene ambiguous. The V gene lost 4 bases and the J gene lost 4 bases, with 11 bases spanning the gap. CDR3 length: 13 amino acids. Per the germline V gene, CDR1 is SGHRS and CDR2 is YFSETQ. CDR3 sequence: CASSRQSPTEAFF. The CDR3 region has the DNA TGCGCCAGCAGCCGACAATCTCCCACTGAAGCTTTCTTT.

This clonotype was picked up many times. The chain couples TRBV30 to TRBJ1-3; D not certain. The CDR3 covers 12 residues. CDR1 and CDR2 from the germline V gene are GTSNPN and SVGIG (reference sequence). V gave up 4 bases and J gave up 0 bases, with 4 bases separating them. This CDR3 is CAWKGSGNTIYF. DNA for the CDR3: TGTGCCTGGAAGGGCTCTGGAAACACCATATATTTT.

The V and J genes are TRBV7-8 and TRBJ1-5; possibly TRBD1 for D (5 bases). This CDR3 contains 16 residues. Deletions cut 3 bases from V and 0 bases from J, with 12 bases between. Germline V CDR1 and CDR2: SGHVS, FQNEAQ. The CDR3 loop reads CASSFTAGFSNQPQHF. DNA for the CDR3: TGTGCCAGCAGCTTTACGGCAGGGTTTAGCAATCAGCCCCAGCATTTT.

The sample holds a few counts of this clonotype. In DNA form, the CDR3 reads TGCAGCGTATCAGTAGGGACAGGGGTCTTACGGGGAACAGATACGCAGTATTTT. Translated: CSVSVGTGVLRGTDTQYF. This chain uses TRBV29-1 with TRBJ2-3; 10 bases are shared with TRBD1. V lost 6 bases and J lost 3; bases outside the gene matches: 18. CDR3 size: 18 residues. The germline V gene has CDR1 SQVTM and CDR2 ANQGSEA.

This clonotype turned up a few times. The chain recombines TRBV6-5 with TRBJ2-1; maybe TRBD2 (6 bases). The V gene's germline CDR1 is MNHEY and CDR2 SVGAGI. The CDR3 sequence is 14 residues long. Trimming removed 5 bases from V and 1 base from J, with 9 bases in between. CDR3 sequence: CASSRGLSYNEQFF. For the CDR3, the DNA is TGTGCCAGCAGTCGGGGACTGTCCTACAATGAGCAGTTCTTC.

The V gene is TRBV19, the J gene TRBJ2-1; D remains unclear. The germline V and J ends were trimmed by 9 bases and 7 bases, with 13 bases remaining between them. Germline CDR1 is LNHDA and CDR2 is SQIVND (reference sequence). CDR3 length: 12 amino acids. The DNA of the CDR3 is TGTGCCAGCTCAGTTTCGGGTAATGAGCAGTTCTTC. It specifies CASSVSGNEQFF.

For the CDR3, the DNA is TGTGCCAGCAGCTTATACGGGGGTAGCACAGATACGCAGTATTTT. Encoded protein: CASSLYGGSTDTQYF. The rearrangement uses TRBV7-2 and TRBJ2-3, with a possible D match to TRBD2 (6 bases). Germline CDR1 reads SGHTA; CDR2 reads FQGNSA. V lost 2 bases to trimming and J lost 0 bases, with 9 bases between them. The CDR3 has 15 residues.

The CDR3 bases are TGTGCCAGTAGTATTGGCGAGGGTTGGGAAAAACTGTTTTTT. This translates into CASSIGEGWEKLFF. The chain links TRBV19 to TRBJ1-4; the D is unclear. Trimming removed 3 bases from V and 8 bases from J, with 13 bases in between. CDR3 size: 14 residues. The germline CDR1 and CDR2 sequences are LNHDA and SQIVND (reference sequence).

This clonotype showed up just a few times. This rearrangement joins TRBV2 to TRBJ2-1, with TRBD1 matching 7 bases. J lost 8 bases, V lost 7 bases, and 8 bases had no gene match. The V gene's germline CDR1 is SNHLY and CDR2 FYNNEI. This CDR3 region has 13 residues. For the CDR3, the DNA is TGTGCCAGCATCGGGACAGCTTCTGATGAGCAGTTCTTC. It yields the protein CASIGTASDEQFF.

This clonotype came up many times. The chain recombines TRBV12-3 or TRBV12-4 with TRBJ2-7; 9 bases are a match to TRBD1. Trimming took 5 bases from V and 7 from J; bases not matched to a gene: 6. This CDR3 spans 13 amino acids. CDR3 amino acids: CASSRQGDREQYV. The CDR3 DNA follows: TGTGCCAGCAGTCGACAGGGGGATCGGGAGCAGTACGTC.

The chain is built from TRBV30 and TRBJ1-1; D gene ambiguous. V shed 4 bases and J shed 5 bases, with 8 bases lying between them. The germline V gene encodes CDR1 GTSNPN and CDR2 SVGIG (reference sequence). The CDR3 spans 11 residues. Here the CDR3 DNA reads TGTGCCTGGACCTTGGGGACTGAAGCTTTCTTT. Protein: CAWTLGTEAFF. The whole variable domain, filled in from reference TRBV30 and TRBJ1-1, reads SQTIHQWPATLVQPVGSPLSLECTVEGTSNPNLYWYRQAAGRGLQLLFYSVGIGQISSEVPQNLSASRPQDRQFILSSKKLLLSDSGFYLCAWTLGTEAFFGQGTRLTVV.

This clonotype was seen only a few times. The chain joins TRBV3-1 to TRBJ1-3; no clear D. CDR1 is LGHDT and CDR2 is YNNKEL in the germline V gene (reference sequence). V was cut by 0 bases and J by 8 bases, with 5 bases left in between. The CDR3 runs 12 residues. CDR3 sequence (DNA): TGTGCCAGCAGCCAAGATGGTTACACCATATATTTT. Its translation: CASSQDGYTIYF.

This clonotype has ten or more counts. The rearrangement links TRBV20-1 to TRBJ2-7, with D unresolved. This CDR3 is 12 amino acids long. From germline, CDR1 is DFQATT and CDR2 SNEGSKA (reference sequence). Trimming removed 2 bases at V and 2 bases at J, with 7 bases between. The CDR3 sequence is CSARNLAYEQYV. The CDR3 DNA reads TGCAGTGCTAGAAACCTTGCCTACGAGCAGTACGTC.

The rearrangement joins TRBV20-1 to TRBJ2-4; D remains unclear. There are 15 residues in the CDR3. Germline values: CDR1 DFQATT, CDR2 SNEGSKA (reference sequence). Trimming left V 5 bases short and J 0 bases short, with 14 bases between. The CDR3 DNA reads as TGCAGTGCTTTCACCCGGGTCCTAGCCAAAAACATTCAGTACTTC. This translates into CSAFTRVLAKNIQYF.

This clonotype was found a few times. The V call is TRBV6-1, the J call TRBJ2-5, with TRBD1 matching over 7 bases. Germline CDR1 is MNHNS and CDR2 is SASEGT. The CDR3 extends over 14 amino acids. The V and J ends lost 5 bases and 4 bases, in that order; junction bases with no gene match: 7. CDR3 sequence: CASSLQGFRETQYF. The CDR3 DNA sequence: TGTGCCAGCAGTTTACAGGGGTTTAGAGAGACCCAGTACTTC.

V gene TRBV12-3 or TRBV12-4 combines with J gene TRBJ1-5; a possible D gene is TRBD1 (5 bases). Between the trimmed V and J ends, which lost 7 bases and 0 bases, there was a span of 16 bases. The CDR3 extends over 16 amino acids. The CDR3 loop reads CASTLMGDPSNQPQHF. The CDR3 DNA sequence: TGTGCCAGCACCCTTATGGGGGACCCTAGCAATCAGCCCCAGCATTTT.

This clonotype was counted only a few times. The CDR3 region is CSAPSRLAGFGVDTQYF. The CDR3 nucleotides read TGCAGTGCTCCGTCAAGACTAGCGGGGTTTGGAGTAGATACGCAGTATTTT. This sequence joins TRBV20-1 and TRBJ2-3, with 11 bases fitting TRBD2. Germline lookup yields CDR1 DFQATT and CDR2 SNEGSKA (reference sequence). CDR3 length: 17 residues. The J segment lost 5 bases and the V segment lost 5 bases, leaving 15 bases of the junction unmatched.

The chain carries TRBV5-1 and TRBJ2-2; D unclear. This CDR3 is built from 15 residues. V was shortened by 1 base and J by 2 bases, with 9 bases between the two germline ends. Germline V gene sequence: CDR1 SGHRS, CDR2 YFSETQ. The CDR3 nucleotides are TGCGCCAGCAGCTTGATTCTCCTAAACACCGGGGAGCTGTTTTTT. Amino acids: CASSLILLNTGELFF. The full variable domain, its missing parts supplied by reference TRBV5-1 and TRBJ2-2, is KAGVTQTPRYLIKTRGQQVTLSCSPISGHRSVSWYQQTPGQGLQFLFEYFSETQRNKGNFPGRFSGRQFSNSRSEMNVSTLELGDSALYLCASSLILLNTGELFFGEGSRLTVL.

This chain joins TRBV6-5 and TRBJ2-7; 9 nucleotides match TRBD1. CDR1 is MNHEY and CDR2 is SVGAGI in the germline V gene. The V and J ends lost 5 bases and 5 bases, in that order; junction bases with no gene match: 13. The CDR3 runs 16 residues. CDR3 residues: CASSPSPGTGTNEQYV. In DNA, the CDR3 is TGTGCCAGCAGTCCCTCCCCCGGGACAGGGACCAACGAGCAGTACGTC.

V is TRBV28 and J is TRBJ2-1, with 13 bases fitting TRBD2. The V and J ends lost 5 bases and 7 bases, in that order; junction bases with no gene match: 5. CDR1 and CDR2 from the germline V gene are MDHEN and SYDVKM. The CDR3 is 15 amino acids. Here the CDR3 DNA reads TGTGCCAGCAGTCGGACTAGCGGGGGCGTTAATGAGCAGTTCTTC. This translates into CASSRTSGGVNEQFF.

The sample holds a few counts of this clonotype. At one end, the junction sequence differs from germline, possibly due to a read error. This chain uses TRBV18 with TRBJ2-3; D tentatively reads TRBD1 or TRBD2 (5 bases each). CDR3 length: 15 amino acids. CDR1 is KGHSH, CDR2 LQKENI, per germline. This CDR3 reads CANSPPLGARDTQYF. CDR3 nucleotide sequence: TGTGCCAACTCACCACCGCTCGGGGCGCGTGATACGCAGTATTTT.